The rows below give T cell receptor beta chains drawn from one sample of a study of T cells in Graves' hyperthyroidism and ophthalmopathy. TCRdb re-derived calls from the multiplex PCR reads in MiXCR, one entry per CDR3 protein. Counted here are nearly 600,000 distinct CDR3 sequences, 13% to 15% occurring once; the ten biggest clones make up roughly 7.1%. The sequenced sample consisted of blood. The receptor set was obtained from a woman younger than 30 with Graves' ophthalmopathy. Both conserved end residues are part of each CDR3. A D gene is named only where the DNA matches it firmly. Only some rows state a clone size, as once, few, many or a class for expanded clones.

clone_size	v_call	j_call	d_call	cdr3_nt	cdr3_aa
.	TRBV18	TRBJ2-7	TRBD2	TGTGCCAGCTCATCGATTAATAGCGGGAGCTCCTACGAGCAGTACTTC	CASSSINSGSSYEQYF
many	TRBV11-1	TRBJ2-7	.	TGTGCCAGCAGCCCAGGCGTTGGTAAAACCTACGAGCAGTACTTC	CASSPGVGKTYEQYF
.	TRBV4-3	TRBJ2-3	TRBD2	TGCGCCAGCAGCCCCGGGACTAGCGGGATGGATACGCAGTATTTT	CASSPGTSGMDTQYF
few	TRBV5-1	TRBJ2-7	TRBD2	TGCGCCAGCAGCCCTAGCGGGAGTACCTCCTACGAGCAGTACTTC	CASSPSGSTSYEQYF
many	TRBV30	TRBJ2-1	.	TGTGCCTGGAGTGTACCCGGGGCCTCCTACAATGAGCAGTTCTTC	CAWSVPGASYNEQFF
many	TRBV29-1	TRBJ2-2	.	TGCAGCGTTGAATCGAGAGAGAACACCGGGGAGCTGTTTTTT	CSVESRENTGELFF
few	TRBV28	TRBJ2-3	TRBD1	TGTGCCAGCAGTTCCGAGACAGGGATCACAGATACGCAGTATTTT	CASSSETGITDTQYF
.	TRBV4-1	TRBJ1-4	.	TGCGCCAGCAGCCAAGTAGCCTACCCAGCAGAAAAACTGTTTTTT	CASSQVAYPAEKLFF
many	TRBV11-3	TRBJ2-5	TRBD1	TGTGCCAGCAGCTCAAACGGGGACAGTCCCGGAGAGACCCAGTACTTC	CASSSNGDSPGETQYF
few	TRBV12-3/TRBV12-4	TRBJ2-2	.	TGTGCCAGCAGGTCCGGGGCCAGGAACACCGGGGAGCTGTTTTTT	CASRSGARNTGELFF
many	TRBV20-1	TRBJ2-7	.	TGCAGTGCGGACGGGGGTGGAACCTACGAGCAGTACTTC	CSADGGGTYEQYF
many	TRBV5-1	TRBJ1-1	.	TGCGCCAGCAGCTTCGGAGACTCGACAGGGAACACTGAAGCTTTCTTT	CASSFGDSTGNTEAFF
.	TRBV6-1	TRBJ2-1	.	TGTGCCAGCAGTGACGCTAGCATTTACAATGAGCAGTTCTTC	CASSDASIYNEQFF
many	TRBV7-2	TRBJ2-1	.	TGTGCCAGCAGCTTATTCGGTCGAGTAGCGGACCTCAATGAGCAGTTCTTC	CASSLFGRVADLNEQFF
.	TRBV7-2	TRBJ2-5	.	TGTGCCAGCAGCTCGTACGGGGGCCGGTTAGAGACCCAGTACTTC	CASSSYGGRLETQYF
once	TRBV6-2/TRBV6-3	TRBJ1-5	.	TGTGCCAGCAGTCCCCACGGTACCCGGACGGGCCGGCCCCAGCATTTT	CASSPHGTRTGRPQHF
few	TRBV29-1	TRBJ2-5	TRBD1	TGCAGCGTTGAAGCAGGGGGCGCGGAGACCCAGTACTTC	CSVEAGGAETQYF
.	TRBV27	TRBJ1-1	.	TGTGCCAGCAGTCCACGGACGGGCCTGATGGCTTTCTTT	CASSPRTGLMAFF